A selection of T cell receptor beta chains follows, all from one sample in a study of T cells after yellow fever vaccination. TCRdb analysed the 5' RACE reads with MiXCR anew, one entry per CDR3 protein. The sample holds some 320,000 distinct CDR3 sequences, 3.5% to 5% seen once. This material consisted of PBMCs, taken 15 days after the yellow fever booster vaccination. The receptors shown here come from a man aged 18 to 29 who received the YFV17D yellow fever vaccine. The CDR3 runs from the conserved cysteine through the conserved F or W. A D gene is named only where the DNA matches it firmly. Rows give clone size only sometimes, using once, few, many, or a class for an expanded clone.

j_call	v_call	clone_size	d_call	cdr3_aa	cdr3_nt
TRBJ2-3	TRBV5-1	many	TRBD2	CASSSRLAGGYTQYF	TGCGCCAGCAGCTCTCGGCTAGCGGGGGGTTATACGCAGTATTTT
TRBJ2-3	TRBV20-1	many	TRBD2	CSARLGGGTDTQYF	TGCAGTGCTAGATTGGGGGGGGGCACAGATACGCAGTATTTT
TRBJ2-2	TRBV2	few	TRBD1	CASNRGLGGELFF	TGTGCCAGCAACAGGGGCCTGGGGGGGGAGCTGTTTTTT
TRBJ1-2	TRBV12-3/TRBV12-4	-	-	CASSLDGRYGYTF	TGTGCCAGCAGCCTGGACGGACGCTATGGCTACACCTTC
TRBJ2-2	TRBV6-5	many	-	CASSLSQGTGELFF	TGTGCCAGCAGTCTAAGTCAAGGCACCGGGGAGCTGTTTTTT
TRBJ2-1	TRBV9	-	-	CASSVEGHSYNEQFF	TGTGCCAGCAGCGTAGAGGGGCACTCCTACAATGAGCAGTTCTTC
TRBJ1-5	TRBV12-3/TRBV12-4	few	TRBD1	CASTRDRDAVQPQHF	TGTGCCAGCACCCGGGACAGGGACGCGGTGCAGCCCCAGCATTTT
TRBJ2-5	TRBV11-2	many	-	CASSSMTDQETQYF	TGTGCCAGCAGCTCGATGACGGATCAAGAGACCCAGTACTTC
TRBJ1-5	TRBV12-3/TRBV12-4	many	-	CASSITGNQPQHF	TGTGCCAGCAGTATAACGGGGAATCAGCCCCAGCATTTT
TRBJ1-5	TRBV6-2/TRBV6-3	-	-	CASSPGGQSQHF	TGTGCCAGCAGCCCTGGGGGCCAGTCCCAGCATTTT
TRBJ2-6	TRBV6-5	-	-	CASSRPTSGANVLTF	TGTGCCAGCAGCCGCCCGACATCTGGGGCCAACGTCCTGACTTTC
TRBJ2-3	TRBV5-1	many	-	CASSASTDTQYF	TGCGCCAGCAGCGCAAGCACAGATACGCAGTATTTT
TRBJ2-3	TRBV7-2	-	-	CASSFRPAKTTDTQYF	TGTGCCAGCAGCTTCCGTCCGGCCAAGACCACAGATACGCAGTATTTT
TRBJ1-4	TRBV6-1	many	TRBD1	CASSENLPGTGFEKLFF	TGTGCCAGCAGTGAAAACCTTCCCGGGACAGGGTTTGAAAAACTGTTTTTT
TRBJ1-1	TRBV7-3	few	TRBD1	CASRRTGGTNTEAFF	TGTGCCAGCAGGCGGACAGGGGGGACGAACACTGAAGCTTTCTTT
TRBJ1-2	TRBV3-1	few	TRBD1	CASSQVTGANGYTF	TGTGCCAGCAGCCAAGTTACAGGGGCTAATGGCTACACCTTC
TRBJ1-2	TRBV6-5	few	TRBD1	CASSYGQDYGYTF	TGTGCCAGCAGTTACGGACAGGACTATGGCTACACCTTC
TRBJ2-3	TRBV20-1	many	-	CSASPAGTDTQYF	TGCAGTGCTAGTCCCGCGGGGACAGATACGCAGTATTTT
TRBJ2-2	TRBV7-6	-	-	CASSSDRRLTGELFF	TGTGCCAGCAGCTCTGACAGGCGACTCACCGGGGAGCTGTTTTTT
TRBJ2-2	TRBV24-1	many	TRBD1	CAADSGTGSNTGELFF	TGTGCCGCCGATTCCGGGACAGGGTCGAACACCGGGGAGCTGTTTTTT
TRBJ1-1	TRBV6-5	many	-	CASSYLTRGIGTEAFF	TGTGCCAGCAGTTACCTTACCAGGGGCATTGGGACTGAAGCTTTCTTT
TRBJ1-1	TRBV25-1	-	-	CASRDLGEEAFF	TGTGCCAGTAGGGACCTCGGTGAGGAAGCTTTCTTT
TRBJ1-1	TRBV7-3	many	-	CASSPTGRGTEAFF	TGTGCCAGCAGCCCCACAGGGAGGGGGACTGAAGCTTTCTTT
TRBJ1-1	TRBV5-1	many	TRBD1	CASRASIGQGHFPAFF	TGCGCCAGCAGGGCTAGCATCGGACAGGGCCACTTTCCGGCTTTCTTT
TRBJ2-7	TRBV6-1	few	-	CASSEVGDYEQYF	TGTGCCAGCAGTGAAGTTGGCGACTACGAGCAGTACTTC
TRBJ1-5	TRBV6-6	-	-	CASSYSRGGQPQHF	TGTGCCAGCAGTTACTCGCGCGGGGGACAGCCCCAGCATTTT
TRBJ2-1	TRBV5-4	few	-	CASSLKDNEQFF	TGTGCCAGCAGCTTGAAGGACAATGAGCAGTTCTTC
TRBJ1-2	TRBV12-3/TRBV12-4	few	TRBD1	CASSLGRTGGSYGYTF	TGTGCCAGCAGTTTAGGACGGACAGGGGGGTCATATGGCTACACCTTC